Following are 11 T cell receptor beta chains from one sample sequenced in a study of radiation and T cells in renal cell carcinoma. Time point indicated: baseline pretreatment blood. The treatment denotes: 15 Gy SBRT to primary tumor, nephrectomy 4 weeks later. Libraries were prepared by immunoSEQ multiplex PCR; TCRdb keeps only in-frame clonotypes and omits some of them. The data contain some 100,000 clones, 70% to 85% of them singletons. Source: blood, taken from a patient whose treatment included radiotherapy and nephrectomy. These receptors were collected from a man in his 60s with renal cell carcinoma.

The rearrangement links TRBV5-5 to TRBJ2-5; D gene uncertain. V lost 4 bases and J lost 5, with 18 bases in between. Germline CDR1 and CDR2: SGHKS and YYEKEE (reference sequence). The CDR3 totals 15 residues. The DNA for the CDR3 is TGTGCCAGCAGCCCGCCTCTCGGTCTGAGGGAGACCCAGTACTTC. It yields the protein CASSPPLGLRETQYF.

The gene calls are TRBV19 and TRBJ2-4, with a weak D call TRBD1 (5 bases). CDR1 is LNHDA and CDR2 is SQIVND in the germline V gene (reference sequence). V was shortened by 7 bases and J by 5 bases, with 15 bases between the two germline ends. This CDR3 is 14 amino acids long. The CDR3 here is CASNPRAGENIQYF. The CDR3 region has the DNA TGTGCCAGTAATCCCAGGGCAGGTGAAAACATTCAGTACTTC.

The rearrangement links TRBV10-3 to TRBJ2-5; D is unclear. V was shortened by 4 bases and J by 4 bases, with 4 bases between the two germline ends. The CDR3 sequence is 11 residues long. Germline V gene data show CDR1 as ENHRY and CDR2 as SYGVKD. In DNA, the CDR3 is TGTGCCATCAGTGGTGGAGAGACCCAGTACTTC. This codes for CAISGGETQYF.

V gene TRBV10-3 combines with J gene TRBJ1-2; unclear D gene. V lost 4 bases to trimming and J lost 0 bases, with 12 bases between them. This CDR3 has 15 residues. Germline CDR1 reads ENHRY; CDR2 reads SYGVKD. The CDR3 DNA reads TGTGCCATCAGTGCAATGTCAACTTCTAACTATGGCTACACCTTC. Translating it yields CAISAMSTSNYGYTF.

The chain employs TRBV2 and TRBJ2-7; possibly TRBD2 for D (5 bases). CDR3 length: 14 residues. Per the germline V gene, CDR1 is SNHLY and CDR2 is FYNNEI. Deletions cut 8 bases from V and 3 bases from J, with 17 bases between. DNA of the CDR3: TGTGCCAGCGGAGGTGGCATCGTCAACTACGAGCAGTACTTC. This gives the protein CASGGGIVNYEQYF.

This clone showed up just once. The chain links TRBV6-1 to TRBJ1-2, with a tentative D call TRBD1 (6 bases). Trimming shortened V by 0 bases and J by 4 bases, and 15 bases separated the two germline ends. The CDR3 has 16 amino acids. Germline CDR1 MNHNS, CDR2 SASEGT. CDR3 bases: TGTGCCAGCAGTGAAGCAGATGACAGGATACTCTATGGCTACACCTTC. Its translation: CASSEADDRILYGYTF.

The V gene is TRBV6-1, the J gene TRBJ1-1; tentatively, D is TRBD1 (5 bases). The CDR3 loop spans 16 amino acids. Trimming removed 0 bases from V and 0 bases from J, with 11 bases in between. In germline, CDR1 is MNHNS, CDR2 SASEGT. The CDR3 DNA follows: TGTGCCAGCAGTGAAGCGCGACGGGGCGTGAACACTGAAGCTTTCTTT. Amino acids: CASSEARRGVNTEAFF.

The CDR3 reads CASRSMGIAPFYEQYF. CDR3 sequence (DNA): TGTGCCAGCAGATCGATGGGGATAGCACCTTTCTACGAGCAGTACTTC. This chain uses TRBV7-9 with TRBJ2-7; D is undetermined. The germline gives CDR1 SEHNR, CDR2 FQNEAQ (reference sequence). The CDR3 contains 16 residues. V was shortened by 6 bases and J by 3 bases, with 21 bases between the two germline ends.

V and J are TRBV7-7 and TRBJ2-1; TRBD2 might be the D (6 bases). The CDR3 has 14 residues. CDR1 and CDR2 (germline): SSHAT, FNYEAQ (reference sequence). Trimming took 0 bases from V and 5 from J, leaving 8 bases between them. This CDR3 is CASSLAGGHNEQFF. Here the CDR3 DNA reads TGTGCCAGCAGCTTAGCGGGAGGACACAATGAGCAGTTCTTC.

The V and J genes are TRBV9 and TRBJ2-7, with D hard to call. Germline CDR1 is SGDLS and CDR2 is YYNGEE. The CDR3 runs 15 residues. Trimming removed 0 bases from V and 3 bases from J, with 13 bases in between. The chain's CDR3 is CASSVGPDLDYEQYF. CDR3 in DNA: TGTGCCAGCAGCGTAGGCCCAGACCTCGACTACGAGCAGTACTTC. Drawing the rest from reference TRBV9 and TRBJ2-7, the complete variable domain is DSGVTQTPKHLITATGQRVTLRCSPRSGDLSVYWYQQSLDQGLQFLIQYYNGEERAKGNILERFSAQQFPDLHSELNLSSLELGDSALYFCASSVGPDLDYEQYFGPGTRLTVT.

The chain is built from TRBV28 and TRBJ1-1, with 7 bases that match TRBD1. The CDR3 covers 13 residues. Losses at the gene ends were 3 bases for V and 7 bases for J; bases not matched to a gene: 5. The germline gives CDR1 MDHEN, CDR2 SYDVKM. CDR3 residues: CASSFRGAVEAFF. In DNA, the CDR3 is TGTGCCAGCAGTTTCAGGGGGGCGGTTGAAGCTTTCTTT.